The 4 T cell receptor beta chains below were found in one sample sequenced in a study of shared clonotypes between healthy human individuals. TCRdb's copy holds only in-frame clones and misses some; the assay was immunoSEQ multiplex PCR. The sample lists roughly 760,000 clones; about 74% were seen once. The material sequenced was memory CD4+ T cells sorted from blood. Subset here: CD45RA-negative fraction. The receptors originated from a woman aged 30 to 39 in good health.

This clone has a handful of counts. The chain couples TRBV10-2 to TRBJ2-5; a possible D gene is TRBD1 (6 bases). The CDR3 spans 11 residues. Germline V gene data show CDR1 as WSHSY and CDR2 as SAAADI. V lost 7 bases and J 8 bases, leaving 11 bases between the germline ends. CDR3 DNA: TGCGCCAGCAAAGAGGGGGTTACCCAGTACTTC. It translates to CASKEGVTQYF.

The V gene is TRBV7-3, the J gene TRBJ2-6, with no clear D. The CDR3 totals 14 residues. Per the germline V gene, CDR1 is SGHTA and CDR2 is FQGTGA. V gave up 5 bases and J gave up 0 bases, with 5 bases separating them. CDR3 loop: CASSRASGANVLTF. CDR3 DNA: TGTGCCAGCAGCCGGGCCTCTGGGGCCAACGTCCTGACTTTC.

With respect to this clone: This sequence may be a read error, since a much larger clone differs from it by one base. The chain combines TRBV27 with TRBJ2-3; D is ambiguous. Trimming pared 6 bases from V and 2 bases from J, leaving 3 bases between. The germline gives CDR1 MNHEY, CDR2 SMNVEV (reference sequence). The CDR3 contains 11 residues. CDR3 nucleotides: TGTGCCAGCAGCATCACAGATACGCAGTATTTT. The encoded protein is CASSITDTQYF.

The rearrangement links TRBV19 to TRBJ1-5; a possible D gene is TRBD1 (5 bases). The germline V gene has CDR1 LNHDA and CDR2 SQIVND (reference sequence). V was shortened by 7 bases and J by 4 bases, with 17 bases between the two germline ends. CDR3 length: 15 amino acids. CDR3 residues: CASKSPGTGNQPQHF. CDR3 sequence (DNA): TGTGCCAGTAAAAGTCCCGGGACGGGGAATCAGCCCCAGCATTTT.